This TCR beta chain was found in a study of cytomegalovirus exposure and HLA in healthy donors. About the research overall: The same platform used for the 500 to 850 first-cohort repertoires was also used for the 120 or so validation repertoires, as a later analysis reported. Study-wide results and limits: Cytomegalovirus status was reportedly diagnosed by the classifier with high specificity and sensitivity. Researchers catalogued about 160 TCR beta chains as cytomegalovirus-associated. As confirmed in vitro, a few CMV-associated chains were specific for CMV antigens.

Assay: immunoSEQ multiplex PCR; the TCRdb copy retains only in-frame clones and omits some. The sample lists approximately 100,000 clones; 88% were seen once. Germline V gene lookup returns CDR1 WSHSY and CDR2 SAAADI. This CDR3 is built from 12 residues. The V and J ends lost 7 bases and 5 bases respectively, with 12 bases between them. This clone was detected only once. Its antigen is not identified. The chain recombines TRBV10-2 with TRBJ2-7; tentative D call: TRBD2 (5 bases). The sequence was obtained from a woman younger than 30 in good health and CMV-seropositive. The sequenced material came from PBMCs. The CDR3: CASTGFLDEQYF. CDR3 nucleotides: TGCGCCAGCACGGGGTTTTTGGACGAGCAGTACTTC.